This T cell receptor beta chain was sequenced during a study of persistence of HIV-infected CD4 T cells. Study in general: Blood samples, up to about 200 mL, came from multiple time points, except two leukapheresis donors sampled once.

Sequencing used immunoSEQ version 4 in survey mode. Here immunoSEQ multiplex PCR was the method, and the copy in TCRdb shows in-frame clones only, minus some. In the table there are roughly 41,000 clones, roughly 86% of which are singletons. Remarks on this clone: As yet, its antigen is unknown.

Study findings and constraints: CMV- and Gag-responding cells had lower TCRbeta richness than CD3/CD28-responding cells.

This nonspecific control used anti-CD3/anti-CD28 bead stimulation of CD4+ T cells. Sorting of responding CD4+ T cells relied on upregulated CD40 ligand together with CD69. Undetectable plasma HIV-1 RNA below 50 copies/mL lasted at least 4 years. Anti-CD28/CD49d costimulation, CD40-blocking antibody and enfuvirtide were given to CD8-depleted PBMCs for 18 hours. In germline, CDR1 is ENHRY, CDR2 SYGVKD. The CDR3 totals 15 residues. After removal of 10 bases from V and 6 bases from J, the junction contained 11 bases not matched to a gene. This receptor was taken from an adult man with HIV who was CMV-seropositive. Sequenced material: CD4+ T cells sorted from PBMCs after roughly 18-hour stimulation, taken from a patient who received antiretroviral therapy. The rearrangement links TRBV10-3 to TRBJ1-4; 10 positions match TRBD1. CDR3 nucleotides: TGTGCCACACAGACGACAGGGGGCAAGGATGAAAAACTGTTTTTT. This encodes CATQTTGGKDEKLFF.